This TCR beta chain was profiled in a study of blood T cell repertoires in COVID-19. The overall study: Both acute and convalescent COVID-19 samples were obtained from the United States, Italy and Spain. Nucleic acid was either cDNA or gDNA, and it came from T cells, B-cell-depleted T cells, or PBMCs.

As processed by the authors: Nucleated cell number was recorded as an estimate derived from reference gene primer amplification. Method: immunoSEQ multiplex PCR; TCRdb's copy keeps in-frame clones and lacks some. That table supplies the V and J calls and clone size; D and trimming were determined from the DNA. The sample lists hundreds of thousands of clones; 65% to 90% were seen once. The CDR3 covers 11 residues. V shed 4 bases, J shed 12 bases, and the junction held 4 bases outside the gene matches. The receptor was isolated from a human donor in a cohort sampled during active COVID-19. The chain uses TRBV12-3 or TRBV12-4 and TRBJ1-2; 8 positions match TRBD1. Sequenced sample: peripheral blood. In DNA, the CDR3 is TGTGCCAGCAGTTCCCGACAGGGGCACACCTTC. Protein product: CASSSRQGHTF.